This TCR beta chain appears in the sequencing data of a study of T-cell memory formation after mild COVID-19. TCRdb processed the 5' RACE reads anew with MiXCR; each CDR3 protein has one entry. The sample comprises over 250,000 distinct CDR3 sequences, less than 20% of which are singletons, and 22% rests with the top ten. This clonotype was detected a few times. V lost 4 bases and J lost 0, with 13 bases in between. The CDR3 length is 15 residues. Germline V CDR1 and CDR2: MNHNY, SVGAGI (reference sequence). The sequenced material came from PBMCs or a T cell subset sorted from them (not recorded which). This sequence joins TRBV6-6 and TRBJ2-7, with a possible D match to TRBD1 (6 bases). The clonotype originates from a young man who had mild COVID-19 (a few samples of this study predate the infection). Cell type and time point are not known. CDR3 amino acids: CASSFTGTTSYEQYV. The CDR3 DNA follows: TGTGCCAGCAGTTTCACCGGGACAACCTCCTACGAGCAGTACGTC.